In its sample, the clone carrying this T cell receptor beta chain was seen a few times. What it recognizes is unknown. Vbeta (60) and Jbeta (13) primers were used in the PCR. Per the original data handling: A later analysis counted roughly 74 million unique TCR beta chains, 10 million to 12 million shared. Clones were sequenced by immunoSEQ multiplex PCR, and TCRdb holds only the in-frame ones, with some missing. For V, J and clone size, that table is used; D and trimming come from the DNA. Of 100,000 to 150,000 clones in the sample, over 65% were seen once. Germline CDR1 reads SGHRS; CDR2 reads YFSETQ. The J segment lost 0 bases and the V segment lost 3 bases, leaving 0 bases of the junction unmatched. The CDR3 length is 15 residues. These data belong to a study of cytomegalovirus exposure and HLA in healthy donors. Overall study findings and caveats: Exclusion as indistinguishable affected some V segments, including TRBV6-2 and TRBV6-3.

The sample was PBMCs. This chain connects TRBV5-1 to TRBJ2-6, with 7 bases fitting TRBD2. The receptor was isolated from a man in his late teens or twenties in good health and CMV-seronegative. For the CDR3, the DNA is TGCGCCAGCAGCTCTAGCGGCTCTGGGGCCAACGTCCTGACTTTC. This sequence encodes CASSSSGSGANVLTF.